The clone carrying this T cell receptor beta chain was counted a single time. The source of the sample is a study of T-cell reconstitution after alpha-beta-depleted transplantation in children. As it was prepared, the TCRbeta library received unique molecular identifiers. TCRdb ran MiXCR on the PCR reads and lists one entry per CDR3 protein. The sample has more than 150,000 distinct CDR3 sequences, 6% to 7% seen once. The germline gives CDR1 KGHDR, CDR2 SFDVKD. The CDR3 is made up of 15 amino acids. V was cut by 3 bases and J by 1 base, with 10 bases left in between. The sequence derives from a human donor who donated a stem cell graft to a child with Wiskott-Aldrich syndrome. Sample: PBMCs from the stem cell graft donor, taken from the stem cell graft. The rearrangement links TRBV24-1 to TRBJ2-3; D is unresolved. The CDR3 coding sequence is TGTGCCACCAGTGATCCAGCGCGTGGCACAGATACGCAGTATTTT. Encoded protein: CATSDPARGTDTQYF.